The sequence of this TCR beta chain was determined in a study of blood T cell repertoires in COVID-19. From germline, CDR1 is ENHRY and CDR2 SYGVKD. CDR3 length: 15 amino acids. V was cut by 0 bases and J by 7 bases, with 13 bases left in between. Data came from immunoSEQ multiplex PCR; TCRdb stores just in-frame clones and leaves some out. The table lists around 340,000 clones, around 82% of them singletons. Sequencing was performed on peripheral blood. The sequence was obtained from a man under 40 with active or convalescent COVID-19. The chain couples TRBV10-3 to TRBJ1-5; D is undetermined. CDR3 DNA sequence: TGTGCCATCAGTGAGTCTGGCCGGGAACGACAGCCCCAGCATTTT. Translated, it gives CAISESGRERQPQHF.